Here is one T cell receptor (beta chain) with its context. Germline and junction disagree at one end, which may indicate a read error. Germline loops: CDR1 SGHRS, CDR2 YFSETQ. The CDR3 contains 15 residues. This specimen belongs to a study of CD8+CD57+ T cells in acquired aplastic anemia. For the study at large: Sorted CD4+ and CD8+ cells yielded approximately 3.4 ug of DNA on average.

Profiling that covered TCR beta VDJ and CDR3 relied on genomic DNA as its template. TCRdb re-derived calls from the reads in MiXCR, one entry per CDR3 protein. Of 150,000 to 200,000 distinct CDR3 sequences listed, around 48% are singletons. Individuals selected for sequencing had exhibited CD8+CD57+ cell expansion on flow cytometry. With no exception, the patients had severe acquired aplastic anemia. The chain links TRBV5-1 to TRBJ1-4, with TRBD1 matching 10 bases. Sequenced input: sorted CD4+, CD8+, or CD8+CD57+ T cells (not recorded which) from PBMCs. The source is a human donor with aplastic anemia. As DNA, the CDR3 is TGCGCCAGCAGCAAAACCGGGACAGGGGTTGAAAGACTGTTTTTT. As protein: CASSKTGTGVERLFF.